This T cell receptor beta chain was sequenced for a study of blood T cell repertoires in COVID-19. Sequencing was performed with immunoSEQ multiplex PCR; in TCRdb, only in-frame clones are kept and a portion is missing. The repertoire holds some 94,000 clones, with 75% to 90% as singletons. Germline CDR1 SGHVS, CDR2 FNYEAQ. Losses at the gene ends were 4 bases for V and 8 bases for J; bases not matched to a gene: 7. The CDR3 is made up of 15 amino acids. The rearrangement links TRBV7-6 to TRBJ1-6; 8 bases are a match to TRBD1. Sequencing input: peripheral blood. The TCR was taken from a human donor in a cohort sampled during active COVID-19. The CDR3 DNA reads as TGTGCCAGCAGCTCCAGACAGGGGTTGGATTCACCCCTCCACTTT. It encodes CASSSRQGLDSPLHF.